This TCR beta chain was sequenced during a study of blood T cell repertoires in COVID-19. This table comes from immunoSEQ multiplex PCR, and its TCRdb copy is limited to in-frame clones, with some not included. The sample holds a few hundred thousand clones; 80% to 90% are singletons and the top ten take 2.2%. The germline V gene encodes CDR1 SGHVS and CDR2 FQNEAQ. V shed 5 bases, J shed 3 bases, and the junction held 5 bases outside the gene matches. This CDR3 is 15 amino acids long. This clonotype was obtained from a man aged 25 to 45 who had recovered from COVID-19. This sequence joins TRBV7-8 and TRBJ2-2, with TRBD2 matching 8 bases. The source material was PBMCs or T cells enriched from blood (not recorded which). CDR3 nucleotide sequence: TGTGCCAGCAGCACGATAGCGGGGTACACCGGGGAGCTGTTTTTT. It is translated as CASSTIAGYTGELFF.